This T cell receptor (beta chain) stems from a study of CD8 T cells in Susac syndrome. Reverse transcription of 0.5 to 1 ug RNA used random hexamers. The CDR3 of TCR beta was amplified by immunoSEQ multiplex PCR across 54 Vbeta and 13 Jbeta. MiXCR, run by TCRdb on the immunoSEQ multiplex PCR reads, gives a single entry per CDR3 protein. The sample shows approximately 150,000 distinct CDR3 sequences, 94% of them seen only once. There are 14 residues in the CDR3. V was pared by 4 bases and J by 5 bases, with 0 bases of the junction left unmatched. Per germline, CDR1 SGHTA and CDR2 FQGTGA. The receptor was isolated from a human donor with multiple sclerosis. This chain connects TRBV7-3 to TRBJ2-2; the match to TRBD2 covers 11 bases. Sequenced material: CD4+ T cells from PBMCs. DNA of the CDR3: TGTGCCAGCAGCTGGACTAGCGGGACCGGGGAGCTGTTTTTT. Protein: CASSWTSGTGELFF.